Following are 25 T cell receptor beta chains from one sample sequenced in a study of beta chain features in type 1 diabetes. The isolated RNA, all of it, was reverse transcribed, so expressed TCRB transcripts were what got sequenced. The repertoire was sequenced with immunoSEQ multiplex PCR; TCRdb's copy has only in-frame clones and lacks some. The table includes nearly 350,000 clones, less than 10% detected once. Sequenced: central memory CD4+ T cells from blood. These receptors all come from a young woman in good health.

The chain carries TRBV6-1 and TRBJ2-7; no definite D call. V lost 5 bases and J lost 4, with 15 bases in between. CDR3 size: 14 residues. In germline, CDR1 is MNHNS, CDR2 SASEGT. The CDR3, as DNA: TGTGCCAGCAGTCCTCGGGCTCATCCGTACGAGCAGTACTTC. It encodes CASSPRAHPYEQYF.

This chain joins TRBV6-5 and TRBJ1-1, with D uncertain. The V gene's germline CDR1 is MNHEY and CDR2 SVGAGI. The CDR3 is 12 residues long. V was trimmed by 6 bases and J by 1 base, leaving 6 bases between them. CDR3: CASRPTNTEAFF. The CDR3 region has the DNA TGTGCCAGCAGACCCACGAACACTGAAGCTTTCTTT.

This chain uses TRBV6-1 with TRBJ2-3; D possibly uses TRBD1 or TRBD2 (5 bases each). The CDR3 has 16 amino acids. Looked up from germline, CDR1 is MNHNS and CDR2 is SASEGT. The ends were cut back, 2 bases at V and 5 bases at J, with 17 bases in the middle. CDR3 in DNA: TGTGCCAGCAGTGAAAGTCGGGACCCCGGGGTAGATACGCAGTATTTT. Its protein is CASSESRDPGVDTQYF.

In its sample, this clone was seen a few times. The chain combines TRBV7-2 with TRBJ2-2, with 7 bases fitting TRBD2. CDR3 length: 16 amino acids. J was trimmed by 6 bases and V by 3 bases; bases with no gene match: 10. Looked up from germline, CDR1 is SGHTA and CDR2 is FQGNSA. CDR3 nucleotides: TGTGCCAGCAGCTTGAGACTAGCCGGGGGAGCCGGGGAGCTGTTTTTT. It specifies CASSLRLAGGAGELFF.

The V gene is TRBV7-2, the J gene TRBJ2-4; 8 bases map to TRBD1. This CDR3 is 17 amino acids long. With 2 bases clipped from V and 0 bases from J, the junction kept 6 bases outside the gene matches. Per germline, CDR1 SGHTA and CDR2 FQGNSA. The CDR3 region has the DNA TGTGCCAGCAGCTTAAGGTCCGGGACAGGAGCCAAAAACATTCAGTACTTC. This codes for CASSLRSGTGAKNIQYF.

The CDR3 coding sequence is TGTGCCAGTAGTATAGAAAAGGGAAGTGATACGCAGTATTTT. Its protein product is CASSIEKGSDTQYF. V is TRBV19 and J is TRBJ2-3, with D unclear. This CDR3 comprises 14 residues. Germline CDR1 LNHDA, CDR2 SQIVND (reference sequence). V lost 0 bases, J lost 6 bases, and 10 bases lay in between.

The chain couples TRBV20-1 to TRBJ2-3; TRBD1 is a possible D gene (5 bases). The CDR3 runs 11 residues. Germline CDR1 DFQATT, CDR2 SNEGSKA (reference sequence). Between the trimmed V and J ends, which lost 7 bases and 5 bases, there was a span of 10 bases. The CDR3 sequence: CSGRRGDTQYF. The DNA of the CDR3 is TGCAGTGGCAGAAGGGGAGATACGCAGTATTTT.

This clone has ten or more counts. This chain uses TRBV7-9 with TRBJ2-3; D is ambiguous. The germline V and J ends were trimmed by 10 bases and 1 base, with 6 bases remaining between them. Germline V lookup: CDR1 SEHNR, CDR2 FQNEAQ (reference sequence). The CDR3 is 11 residues long. CDR3 DNA sequence: TGTGCCACCGAAGGCACAGATACGCAGTATTTT. Protein product: CATEGTDTQYF.

The chain couples TRBV4-2 to TRBJ2-7; tentatively, D is TRBD1 or TRBD2 (5 bases each). The CDR3 runs to 15 residues. V was pared by 3 bases and J by 0 bases, with 12 bases between. Germline CDR1 is LGHNA and CDR2 is YNFKEQ. CDR3 in amino acids: CASSHTGTDSYEQYF. Here the CDR3 DNA reads TGTGCCAGCAGCCATACCGGGACCGACTCCTACGAGCAGTACTTC.

The J gene is TRBJ1-5, the V gene TRBV28; D is undetermined. The CDR3 spans 12 residues. V lost 6 bases and J 5 bases, leaving 8 bases between the germline ends. Germline V gives CDR1 MDHEN, CDR2 SYDVKM. CDR3 DNA sequence: TGTGCCAGCAGACTCGCCGATCAGCCCCAGCATTTT. Residues: CASRLADQPQHF.

This clone was picked up many times. The rearrangement links TRBV7-9 to TRBJ2-7; D gene uncertain. Trimming cost V 0 bases and J 3 bases, with 6 bases left between them. This CDR3 region has 13 residues. Germline V gene sequence: CDR1 SEHNR, CDR2 FQNEAQ (reference sequence). CDR3 nucleotides: TGTGCCAGCAGCTTAGCGACAAACTACGAGCAGTACTTC. Its protein product is CASSLATNYEQYF.

The rearrangement links TRBV6-6 to TRBJ2-3; 8 bases match TRBD2. J lost 7 bases, V lost 4 bases, and 13 bases had no gene match. The CDR3 consists of 16 residues. CDR1 is MNHNY, CDR2 SVGAGI, per germline (reference sequence). The CDR3 bases are TGTGCCAGCAGTTCAGCAACTAGCGGAAGTTTCAATACGCAGTATTTT. This gives the protein CASSSATSGSFNTQYF.

V usage is TRBV7-3 and J usage is TRBJ2-3; a weak D match, TRBD2 (6 bases). Germline V gives CDR1 SGHTA, CDR2 FQGTGA. This CDR3 contains 12 residues. V shed 2 bases and J shed 7 bases, with 7 bases lying between them. The CDR3 sequence: CASSLGGYTQYF. The DNA of the CDR3 is TGTGCCAGCAGCTTAGGAGGGTATACGCAGTATTTT. The variable domain in full, completed from reference TRBV7-3 and TRBJ2-3, reads GAGVSQTPSNKVTEKGKYVELRCDPISGHTALYWYRQSLGQGPEFLIYFQGTGAADDSGLPNDRFFAVRPEGSVSTLKIQRTERGDSAVYLCASSLGGYTQYFGPGTRLTVL.

This clone was seen more than once but under ten times. The chain is built from TRBV7-2 and TRBJ2-2, with D perhaps TRBD1 (5 bases). Trimming cost V 8 bases and J 0 bases, with 10 bases left between them. Germline assignment: CDR1 SGHTA and CDR2 FQGNSA. The length of the CDR3 is 14 residues. This CDR3 reads CASDQGTNTGELFF. For the CDR3, the DNA is TGTGCCAGCGACCAGGGAACGAACACCGGGGAGCTGTTTTTT.

This clone turned up a few times. The J gene is TRBJ2-1, the V gene TRBV21-1; the DNA was not used to check the table's D call, TRBD2. TRBV21-1 counts as a pseudogene. The CDR3 runs to 14 residues. As DNA, the CDR3 is TGTGCCAGCAGCAAATTGGCCAGCGGTCTCGAGCAGTTCTTC. Translated: CASSKLASGLEQFF.

The chain carries TRBV6-1 and TRBJ2-3; 8 bases match TRBD2. Germline V CDR1 and CDR2: MNHNS, SASEGT. Losses at the gene ends were 9 bases for V and 2 bases for J; bases not matched to a gene: 7. There are 14 residues in the CDR3. In nucleotides, the CDR3 is TGTGCCAGTGAGACGGGAGGGCCCACAGATACGCAGTATTTT. This codes for CASETGGPTDTQYF.

This clone was seen a handful of times. The chain's CDR3 is CASSLQGGQETQYF. CDR3 bases: TGCGCCAGCAGCTTACAGGGGGGACAAGAGACCCAGTACTTC. The J gene is TRBJ2-5, the V gene TRBV5-1; 8 bases agree with TRBD1. V was pared by 2 bases and J by 2 bases, with 2 bases of the junction left unmatched. Germline CDR1 reads SGHRS; CDR2 reads YFSETQ. This CDR3 region has 14 residues.

V usage is TRBV7-2 and J usage is TRBJ1-1; D unclear. With 5 bases removed from V and 9 bases from J, the gap between germline ends came to 19 bases. Germline values: CDR1 SGHTA, CDR2 FQGNSA. CDR3 length: 14 amino acids. The CDR3 nucleotides are TGTGCCAGCAGCCTGTGGACGCCCAATAGTAAAGCTTTCTTT. Its protein is CASSLWTPNSKAFF.

This clone showed up just a few times. The rearrangement links TRBV11-2 to TRBJ2-7; D not resolved. The V end lost 5 bases, the J end lost 5 bases, and 16 bases lay between the germline ends. The CDR3 runs to 14 residues. Germline CDR1 SGHAT, CDR2 FQNNGV. For the CDR3, the DNA is TGTGCCAGCAGCCCACCAGTCCGAACTAACGAGCAGTACTTC. This encodes CASSPPVRTNEQYF.

V is TRBV7-2 and J is TRBJ2-5, with TRBD2 identical over 8 bases. V shed 1 base and J 1 base; nucleotides not matched to a gene: 2. Germline loops: CDR1 SGHTA, CDR2 FQGNSA. This CDR3 comprises 15 residues. The CDR3 loop is CASSLGSGIQETQYF. Here the CDR3 DNA reads TGTGCCAGCAGCTTAGGTAGCGGGATCCAAGAGACCCAGTACTTC.

This clone was seen more than once but under ten times. This chain connects TRBV19 to TRBJ2-1, with TRBD2 matching over 9 bases. The CDR3 sequence is 17 residues long. J gave up 9 bases and V 8 bases, and 20 bases lay outside the gene matches. CDR1 and CDR2 from the germline V gene are LNHDA and SQIVND (reference sequence). Written as DNA, the CDR3 is TGTGCCAGTTCAGAACTTAGCGGGAGCGGGTCCTTCGGTGAGCAGTTCTTC. This translates into CASSELSGSGSFGEQFF. The entire variable domain, with the rest obtained from reference TRBV19 and TRBJ2-1, is as follows: DGGITQSPKYLFRKEGQNVTLSCEQNLNHDAMYWYRQDPGQGLRLIYYSQIVNDFQKGDIAEGYSVSREKKESFPLTVTSAQKNPTAFYLCASSELSGSGSFGEQFFGPGTRLTVL.

The V and J genes are TRBV4-3 and TRBJ2-6; tentatively, D is TRBD1 (7 bases). Germline V gene sequence: CDR1 LGHNA, CDR2 YSLEER. The CDR3 spans 18 residues. Trimming shortened V by 3 bases and J by 1 base, and 16 bases separated the two germline ends. The CDR3 coding sequence is TGCGCCAGCAGCCAGACCGCAGGGGGGACATCTGGGGCCAACGTCCTGACTTTC. Translation: CASSQTAGGTSGANVLTF.

This clone was detected a few times. This chain uses TRBV5-1 with TRBJ1-5; 7 nucleotides line up with TRBD1. The junction had 10 bases not matched to a gene; V was cut back by 0 bases and J by 10 bases. Germline lookup yields CDR1 SGHRS and CDR2 YFSETQ. The CDR3 is made up of 15 amino acids. CDR3 protein: CASSLEPGTDNPQHF. For the CDR3, the DNA is TGCGCCAGCAGCTTGGAACCCGGGACAGACAACCCCCAGCATTTT.

The chain links TRBV7-2 to TRBJ2-1; D ambiguous. The V gene lost 1 base and the J gene lost 7 bases, with 11 bases spanning the gap. CDR1 is SGHTA, CDR2 FQGNSA, per germline. CDR3 size: 14 residues. In DNA, the CDR3 is TGTGCCAGCAGCTTAGTTGCGGACGATAATGAGCAGTTCTTC. It yields the protein CASSLVADDNEQFF.

The CDR3 sequence is CASSRGGARGSNQPQHF. The CDR3 DNA is TGTGCCAGCAGCCGAGGGGGGGCCCGTGGTAGCAATCAGCCCCAGCATTTT. This chain connects TRBV2 to TRBJ1-5, with a weak D call TRBD1 (6 bases). CDR3 size: 17 residues. V was trimmed by 6 bases and J by 0 bases, leaving 18 bases between them. Germline CDR1 is SNHLY and CDR2 is FYNNEI.